Listed here are 24 T cell receptor beta chains from one sample, sequenced in a study of T cells in Graves' hyperthyroidism and ophthalmopathy (dated 2019 in TCRdb). Libraries were prepared through multiplex PCR. The data were produced on an Illumina HiSeq 2000. TCR beta CDR3 regions were amplified from RNA transcripts. A first-round RT-PCR of the TCR CDR3 used the HTBI primer set with the Qiagen OneStep RT-PCR kit. In-frame beta chains were kept once TCRdb had trimmed the public reads at Q25 with fastp and called clones with MiXCR. One record per CDR3 amino acid sequence lists the most common genes and DNA. The sample yields roughly 300,000 distinct CDR3 sequences; more than 11% were counted once. Roughly 25% of the sample belongs to the ten largest clones. The sequencing input was blood. The receptor source for this set is a woman aged 25 to 39 with Graves' hyperthyroidism.

V gene TRBV3-1 combines with J gene TRBJ2-7, with TRBD2 identical over 7 bases. V dropped 0 bases and J dropped 3; count of bases not matched to a gene: 8. This CDR3 contains 16 residues. The germline V gene encodes CDR1 LGHDT and CDR2 YNNKEL (reference sequence). The DNA for the CDR3 is TGTGCCAGCAGCCAAGATGGCGAGCGGGGATACTACGAGCAGTACTTC. Its translation: CASSQDGERGYYEQYF.

The chain links TRBV29-1 to TRBJ2-7; 9 nucleotides align to TRBD1. This CDR3 is 13 amino acids long. The germline V gene has CDR1 SQVTM and CDR2 ANQGSEA. V lost 3 bases, J lost 7 bases, and 7 bases stayed unmatched. The CDR3 nucleotides are TGCAGCGTTGAGGACAGGGGCCGCCTGGAGCAGTACTTC. It specifies CSVEDRGRLEQYF.

The table lists this clonotype with many counts. J is TRBJ1-1 and V is TRBV2, with D uncertain. CDR3 size: 14 residues. V was trimmed by 6 bases and J by 1 base, leaving 12 bases between them. Germline V gene sequence: CDR1 SNHLY, CDR2 FYNNEI. The CDR3 is CASREAARNTEAFF. The CDR3, as DNA: TGTGCCAGCAGAGAGGCGGCGAGGAACACTGAAGCTTTCTTT.

This clonotype has more than one count but fewer than ten. The chain has TRBV30 and TRBJ1-5; a weak D match, TRBD1 (5 bases). V was pared by 2 bases and J by 1 base, with 12 bases between. The germline gives CDR1 GTSNPN, CDR2 SVGIG (reference sequence). The CDR3 totals 15 residues. In DNA form, the CDR3 reads TGTGCCTGGAGTCGGGGGAGACCCAGCAATCAGCCCCAGCATTTT. Translated: CAWSRGRPSNQPQHF.

This clonotype was recorded many times. The chain employs TRBV7-2 and TRBJ2-5; 8 bases line up with TRBD2. CDR1 is SGHTA and CDR2 is FQGNSA in the germline V gene. CDR3 length equals 15 residues. After removal of 6 bases from V and 4 bases from J, the junction contained 10 bases not matched to a gene. DNA of the CDR3: TGTGCCAGCAGAGCCCTCGGCGGGAGGCCAGAGACCCAGTACTTC. Its translation is CASRALGGRPETQYF.

This clonotype has at least ten counts. This chain uses TRBV24-1 with TRBJ2-2; D unclear. The germline gives CDR1 KGHDR, CDR2 SFDVKD. The CDR3 loop spans 11 amino acids. V lost 9 bases and J 7 bases, leaving 8 bases between the germline ends. CDR3 sequence: CATEEFGELFF. CDR3 nucleotide sequence: TGTGCCACCGAGGAATTCGGGGAGCTGTTTTTT.

The V and J genes are TRBV5-5 and TRBJ2-3; D is unresolved. Germline values: CDR1 SGHKS, CDR2 YYEKEE (reference sequence). Trimming cost V 9 bases and J 6 bases, with 17 bases left between them. The CDR3 consists of 13 residues. The CDR3 protein is CATQLLRMDTQYF. The CDR3 DNA reads as TGTGCCACCCAGCTTTTGCGCATGGATACGCAGTATTTT.

The chain links TRBV9 to TRBJ2-7, with TRBD1 as a possible D gene (6 bases). There are 14 residues in the CDR3. Trimming cost V 5 bases and J 4 bases, with 16 bases left between them. Per the germline V gene, CDR1 is SGDLS and CDR2 is YYNGEE. In DNA, the CDR3 is TGTGCCAGCAGTGCCGGGACACCAGGGTACGAGCAGTACTTC. This sequence encodes CASSAGTPGYEQYF.

This clonotype was seen many times. The rearrangement joins TRBV11-2 to TRBJ2-7; 8 bases match TRBD2. V shed 0 bases, J shed 2 bases, and the junction held 15 bases outside the gene matches. The V gene's germline CDR1 is SGHAT and CDR2 FQNNGV. This CDR3 has 19 amino acids. The CDR3 bases are TGTGCCAGCAGCTTAGAACGAACCGGGAGGGGAGGCCGCCCCTACGAGCAGTACTTC. This encodes CASSLERTGRGGRPYEQYF.

This sequence joins TRBV28 and TRBJ2-7, with TRBD1 as a possible D gene (5 bases). This CDR3 has 12 residues. Per the germline V gene, CDR1 is MDHEN and CDR2 is SYDVKM. V was shortened by 3 bases and J by 4 bases, with 7 bases between the two germline ends. CDR3 in amino acids: CASSFKGYEQYF. The CDR3 DNA reads TGTGCCAGCAGTTTTAAGGGGTACGAGCAGTACTTC.

This clonotype was observed at least ten times. This rearrangement joins TRBV20-1 to TRBJ2-7, with TRBD2 matching over 8 bases. V was clipped by 6 bases and J by 0 bases; unmatched bases: 4. In germline, CDR1 is DFQATT, CDR2 SNEGSKA (reference sequence). The CDR3 runs to 13 residues. In DNA form, the CDR3 reads TGCAGTGCCGATGCGGGGGGCTCCTACGAGCAGTACTTC. Its protein is CSADAGGSYEQYF.

This sequence joins TRBV4-2 and TRBJ2-1; weak D call: TRBD2 (5 bases). The CDR3 runs 16 residues. Trimming took off 1 base at V and 0 bases at J, with 10 bases between the two ends. Germline values: CDR1 LGHNA, CDR2 YNFKEQ. DNA of the CDR3: TGTGCCAGCAGCCAAGCAGAGGGTTCCTCCTACAATGAGCAGTTCTTC. This sequence encodes CASSQAEGSSYNEQFF.

CDR3 loop: CASSFGGPLSPLHF. Written as DNA, the CDR3 is TGTGCCAGCAGTTTCGGGGGCCCCCTTTCACCCCTCCACTTT. The genes are TRBV12-3 or TRBV12-4 and TRBJ1-6; a weak D match, TRBD1 (6 bases). This CDR3 comprises 14 residues. V shed 3 bases and J shed 9 bases, with 12 bases lying between them.

J is TRBJ2-7 and V is TRBV12-3 or TRBV12-4; a weak D match, TRBD2 (5 bases). Trimming pared 4 bases from V and 6 bases from J, leaving 22 bases between. The CDR3 length is 16 residues. The CDR3: CASSYGFRGSRSEQYF. Written as DNA, the CDR3 is TGTGCCAGCAGTTACGGGTTTCGGGGTAGTCGGTCCGAGCAGTACTTC.

This clonotype was observed at least ten times. The chain recombines TRBV7-2 with TRBJ2-2; 13 positions match TRBD2. V lost 5 bases, J lost 7 bases, and 4 bases stayed unmatched. The CDR3 is 15 residues long. Per germline, CDR1 SGHTA and CDR2 FQGNSA. The chain's CDR3 is CASSMRTSGSGELFF. The CDR3 DNA reads as TGTGCCAGCAGCATGAGGACTAGCGGGAGCGGGGAGCTGTTTTTT.

This clonotype was detected only a few times. The chain combines TRBV20-1 with TRBJ2-1, with no clear D. Germline V gene data show CDR1 as DFQATT and CDR2 as SNEGSKA (reference sequence). The CDR3 has 11 amino acids. Trimming took off 3 bases at V and 10 bases at J, with 10 bases between the two ends. CDR3 sequence (DNA): TGCAGTGCTAGCCGTCCCAGGGAGCAGTTCTTC. It translates to CSASRPREQFF.

This clonotype was observed many times. V and J are TRBV3-1 and TRBJ1-5; perhaps TRBD1 as D (6 bases). The V and J ends lost 4 bases and 2 bases respectively, with 18 bases between them. From germline, CDR1 is LGHDT and CDR2 YNNKEL (reference sequence). The CDR3 sequence is 17 residues long. The DNA for the CDR3 is TGTGCCAGCAGCCCAGGAGGGGGGGCGCAGGGCAATCAGCCCCAGCATTTT. It is translated as CASSPGGGAQGNQPQHF.

The rearrangement links TRBV20-1 to TRBJ2-6, with no clear D. The CDR3 covers 16 residues. Trimming pared 0 bases from V and 0 bases from J, leaving 9 bases between. From germline, CDR1 is DFQATT and CDR2 SNEGSKA (reference sequence). CDR3 protein: CSARDRVVSGANVLTF. In nucleotides, the CDR3 is TGCAGTGCTAGAGATCGGGTGGTCTCTGGGGCCAACGTCCTGACTTTC.

The V gene is TRBV6-1, the J gene TRBJ2-1; D is perhaps TRBD1 or TRBD2 (5 bases each). There are 15 residues in the CDR3. V was pared by 7 bases and J by 2 bases, with 15 bases between. Germline CDR1 MNHNS, CDR2 SASEGT. This CDR3 reads CASKLQGSAYNEQFF. The CDR3 nucleotides read TGTGCCAGCAAACTTCAGGGTAGCGCCTACAATGAGCAGTTCTTC.

The sample holds a few counts of this clonotype. One end of the junction varies from germline; a read error may be responsible. CDR3 DNA: TGCGCCAGCAGCCAAGCGCTAGCGGGAGGTGCCACGAGCACAGATACGCAGTATTTT. It encodes CASSQALAGGATSTDTQYF. J is TRBJ2-3 and V is TRBV7-9; 11 nucleotides agree with TRBD2. Germline assignment: CDR1 SEHNR and CDR2 FQNEAQ (reference sequence). This CDR3 is built from 19 residues.

The rearrangement links TRBV4-1 to TRBJ2-5; 9 positions match TRBD1. This CDR3 contains 16 residues. Trimming at V came to 5 bases and at J to 1 base, leaving 8 bases not matched to a gene. CDR1 is MGHRA, CDR2 YSYEKL, per germline. This CDR3 reads CASSKGGTGFQETQYF. DNA of the CDR3: TGCGCCAGCAGCAAGGGAGGGACAGGGTTCCAAGAGACCCAGTACTTC.

This clonotype was seen more than once but under ten times. This chain links TRBV11-2 with TRBJ2-5; D may be TRBD2 (6 bases). This CDR3 has 16 amino acids. Germline values: CDR1 SGHAT, CDR2 FQNNGV. V dropped 4 bases and J dropped 5 bases, with 20 bases sitting between them. The chain's CDR3 is CASSSTTGVMVETQYF. The CDR3 DNA follows: TGTGCCAGCAGCTCTACGACGGGAGTGATGGTGGAGACCCAGTACTTC. The whole variable domain, filled in from reference TRBV11-2 and TRBJ2-5, reads EAGVAQSPRYKIIEKRQSVAFWCNPISGHATLYWYQQILGQGPKLLIQFQNNGVVDDSQLPKDRFSAERLKGVDSTLKIQPAKLEDSAVYLCASSSTTGVMVETQYFGPGTRLLVL.

As concerns this clonotype: A much bigger clone sits one base away, suggesting this may be a read error. This chain connects TRBV29-1 to TRBJ1-1; D perhaps matches TRBD1 (5 bases). Between the trimmed V and J ends, which lost 4 bases and 1 base, there was a span of 19 bases. CDR3 length equals 16 residues. CDR1 is SQVTM, CDR2 ANQGSEA, per germline. The CDR3 nucleotides are TGCAGCGTTGCCGGGAGGGGAGTAAACTCGAACACTGAAGCTTTCTTT. Its translation: CSVAGRGVNSNTEAFF.

This clonotype was picked up a small number of times. The chain joins TRBV20-1 to TRBJ1-5; tentative D call: TRBD1 (5 bases). The CDR3 extends over 15 amino acids. Germline V gene data show CDR1 as DFQATT and CDR2 as SNEGSKA (reference sequence). Trimming cost V 6 bases and J 2 bases, with 17 bases left between them. CDR3 sequence (DNA): TGCAGTGCCCCGGTAGCGACGGGGGGCAATCAGCCCCAGCATTTT. Translation gives CSAPVATGGNQPQHF.